This TCR beta chain was observed in a study of cytomegalovirus exposure and HLA in healthy donors. For the study at large: Under 90% of approximately 400 genotyped donors fell in the Caucasian-associated ancestry cluster. Notes on the study in general: Presence/absence analyses treated sequencing depth as roughly uniform across donors.

The CDR3 extends over 15 amino acids. V dropped 5 bases and J dropped 4 bases, with 17 bases sitting between them. Germline V gives CDR1 SEHNR, CDR2 FQNEAQ (reference sequence). The study sampled nominally healthy donors, though unrecorded immune exposures were likely. With 60 Vbeta and 13 Jbeta primers, the PCR was carried out. Only in-frame clones appear in the TCRdb table, and some are missing; sequencing was by immunoSEQ multiplex PCR. This table holds roughly 140,000 clones, approximately 77% found once. In regard to this clone: The antigen is not known.

The chain uses TRBV7-9 and TRBJ1-2; D is perhaps TRBD1 (6 bases). Specimen: PBMCs. This clonotype was sampled from a woman in her fifties or sixties in good health and CMV-seronegative. In DNA, the CDR3 is TGTGCCAGCAGCCCCCCTGGTGGACAGTTCTATGGCTACACCTTC. It encodes CASSPPGGQFYGYTF.